This TCR beta chain emerged from a study of blood T cells in healthy people across ages. Study-wide findings and caveats: There was a strong correlation between TCR beta diversity and naive T cell percentage. For the donors, CMV status was unknown and possibly confounded expanded clonotype changes.

In regard to this clonotype: Its antigen is currently unknown.

The CDR3 is 15 residues long. From germline, CDR1 is DFQATT and CDR2 SNEGSKA (reference sequence). The trim removed 1 base at V and 8 bases at J, leaving 7 bases unmatched. The use of a sample-barcoded 5' primer and a J-beta primer mix characterized a second PCR of about 6 to 11 cycles. Each of the cDNA molecules was tagged by a template-switch adaptor with 12 random nucleotides. In TCRdb, the 5' RACE reads were re-called with MiXCR into one record per CDR3 protein. Of 700,000 to 900,000 distinct CDR3 sequences detected, around half appear once; the ten largest clones hold roughly 37%. Each sample yielded at least 5 micrograms of PBMC total RNA.

This sequence joins TRBV20-1 and TRBJ2-5; TRBD2 matches 13 bases. The sequenced sample was blood. This clonotype originated in an older man in good health. The DNA for the CDR3 is TGCAGTGCTAGAGGGACTAGCGGGAGTTTTGGTACCCAGTACTTC. This encodes CSARGTSGSFGTQYF.